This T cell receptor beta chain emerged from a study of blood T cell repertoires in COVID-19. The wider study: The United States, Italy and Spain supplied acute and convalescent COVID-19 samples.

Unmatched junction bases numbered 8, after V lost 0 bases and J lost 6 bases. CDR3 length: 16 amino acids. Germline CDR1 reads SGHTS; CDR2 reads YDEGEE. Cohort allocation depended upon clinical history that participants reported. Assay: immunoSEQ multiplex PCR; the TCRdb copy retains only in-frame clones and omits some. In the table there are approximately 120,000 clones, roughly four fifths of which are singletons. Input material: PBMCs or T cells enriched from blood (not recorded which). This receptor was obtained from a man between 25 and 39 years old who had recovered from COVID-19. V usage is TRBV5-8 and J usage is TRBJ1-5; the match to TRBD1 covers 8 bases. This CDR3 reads CASSLEQGARSQPQHF. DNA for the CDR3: TGTGCCAGCAGCTTGGAGCAGGGGGCACGGTCTCAGCCCCAGCATTTT.